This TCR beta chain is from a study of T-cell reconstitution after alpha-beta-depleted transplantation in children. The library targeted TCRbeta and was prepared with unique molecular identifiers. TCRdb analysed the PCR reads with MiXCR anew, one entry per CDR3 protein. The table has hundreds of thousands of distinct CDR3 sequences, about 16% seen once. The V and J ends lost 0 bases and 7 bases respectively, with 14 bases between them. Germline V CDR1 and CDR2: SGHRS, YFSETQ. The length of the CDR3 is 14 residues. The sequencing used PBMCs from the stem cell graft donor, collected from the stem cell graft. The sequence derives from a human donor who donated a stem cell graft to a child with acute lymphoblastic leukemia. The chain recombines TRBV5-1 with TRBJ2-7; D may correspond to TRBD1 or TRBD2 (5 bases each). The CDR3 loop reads CASSLGSLGEEQYF. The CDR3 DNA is TGCGCCAGCAGCTTGGGGTCCCTGGGGGAAGAGCAGTACTTC.